This T cell receptor beta chain derives from a study of molecular identifiers for immune sequencing clone quantification. This clonotype turned up a few times. The CDR3 extends over 16 amino acids. CDR1 and CDR2 (germline): MNHEY, SVGAGI. V lost 0 bases and J lost 5, with 14 bases in between. Preparation methods for the bulk TCR libraries were those previously described, with listed TCR primers. One entry per CDR3 protein, called by TCRdb with MiXCR from the PCR reads. This table has about 500,000 distinct CDR3 sequences, about 25% appearing once. The specimen sequenced was naive CD8+ T cells from blood, with Jurkat cell RNA spiked in. Subset meaning: FACS-sorted CD8+CD4-CCR7+CD45RA+ naive T cells. The genes are TRBV6-5 and TRBJ2-1; D unclear. The clonotype originates from a human donor in good health. Some libraries in this study had Jurkat cell RNA spiked in. CDR3 residues: CASSYSNMFGDNEQFF. The CDR3 DNA sequence: TGTGCCAGCAGTTACTCGAACATGTTTGGGGACAATGAGCAGTTCTTC.